These T cell receptor beta chains were read from a single sample in a study of blood T cell repertoires in COVID-19. The repertoire was sequenced with immunoSEQ multiplex PCR; TCRdb's copy has only in-frame clones and lacks some. This sample has around 130,000 clones, with about 76% found just once. The sample comprised peripheral blood. Receptors were obtained from an elderly man with acute or convalescent COVID-19. Both conserved end residues are trimmed from each CDR3.

V gene	J gene	CDR3 protein
TRBV14	TRBJ1-4	ASSQYRSDRANEKLF
TRBV10-3	TRBJ1-1	AITPDRNTEAF
TRBV19	TRBJ2-2	ASSMSPWELF
TRBV9	TRBJ1-3	ASSARQGPSSGNTIY
TRBV10-3	TRBJ2-2	AIKDSPGELF
TRBV7-3	TRBJ1-6	ASSLQGRGSPLH
TRBV4-1	TRBJ1-1	ASSSSIRDTEAF
TRBV5-1	TRBJ1-2	ASSLAGPSYGYT
TRBV7-2	TRBJ1-6	ASRTLQGTSPLH
TRBV9	TRBJ1-6	ASSAGTVPSTLH
TRBV7-9	TRBJ1-1	ASSLARVSTEAF
TRBV5-5	TRBJ2-7	ASSLRAGSYEQY
TRBV5-4	TRBJ1-2	ASSLDRVDYGYT
TRBV6-2/TRBV6-3	TRBJ2-6	ASSFFTSSSGANVLT
TRBV4-1	TRBJ2-7	ASSQAGIEFPYEQY
TRBV5-1	TRBJ2-7	ASSRTGESSYEQY
TRBV6-5	TRBJ1-2	ASIPGTGGYT
TRBV7-2	TRBJ1-1	ASSPRDGGKAF
TRBV5-6	TRBJ2-7	ASSGQGPQFDEQY
TRBV5-1	TRBJ2-5	ASASEGRSGGLTQY
TRBV27	TRBJ1-1	ASSLNMAYTEAF
TRBV23-1	TRBJ1-4	ASSQEMGGANEKLF
TRBV20-1	TRBJ1-5	SASGWANQPQH
TRBV5-6	TRBJ1-3	ASSTGHLSGNTIY
TRBV4-3	TRBJ1-1	ASSPTDRGQVAF
TRBV4-3	TRBJ2-1	ASSQDSSFGEQF
TRBV2	TRBJ2-7	ASRDWAGNSYEQY
TRBV6-5	TRBJ1-1	ASSPDRANTEAF
TRBV21-1	TRBJ2-2	ASTKYARGGNTGELF
TRBV5-4	TRBJ2-1	ASSRAPGQGANEQF
TRBV3-1/TRBV3-2	TRBJ2-7	ASSQGQGSYEQY
TRBV18	TRBJ2-7	ASARGISYEQY
TRBV18	TRBJ2-4	ASSPSKNIQY
TRBV14	TRBJ1-2	ASSQLSGGASYGYT
TRBV6-5	TRBJ2-5	ASSFGSGTQETQY
TRBV25-1	TRBJ2-2	ASREAGVGTGELF
TRBV4-2	TRBJ1-1	ASSQTPGGINTEAF
TRBV6-5	TRBJ2-2	ASSYGQVTGELF
TRBV19	TRBJ2-6	ASSINRSGANVLT
TRBV27	TRBJ2-2	ASSPGGGLSNTGELF
TRBV11-2	TRBJ2-7	ASSPDRLYEQY
TRBV3-1/TRBV3-2	TRBJ2-3	ASSQGGGAGDTQY
TRBV5-1	TRBJ1-6	ASSLAGTGRSPLH
TRBV3-1/TRBV3-2	TRBJ2-3	ASSLPGQGADTQY
TRBV30	TRBJ1-1	AWSPVMNTEAF
TRBV11-2	TRBJ2-2	ASSPGLAFGGELF
TRBV7-9	TRBJ1-1	ASSLTLNTEAF
TRBV28	TRBJ1-1	ASSVPGGSTEAF
TRBV6-6	TRBJ1-2	ASSSRNYGYT
TRBV5-6	TRBJ1-4	ASSLGGPGSEKLF